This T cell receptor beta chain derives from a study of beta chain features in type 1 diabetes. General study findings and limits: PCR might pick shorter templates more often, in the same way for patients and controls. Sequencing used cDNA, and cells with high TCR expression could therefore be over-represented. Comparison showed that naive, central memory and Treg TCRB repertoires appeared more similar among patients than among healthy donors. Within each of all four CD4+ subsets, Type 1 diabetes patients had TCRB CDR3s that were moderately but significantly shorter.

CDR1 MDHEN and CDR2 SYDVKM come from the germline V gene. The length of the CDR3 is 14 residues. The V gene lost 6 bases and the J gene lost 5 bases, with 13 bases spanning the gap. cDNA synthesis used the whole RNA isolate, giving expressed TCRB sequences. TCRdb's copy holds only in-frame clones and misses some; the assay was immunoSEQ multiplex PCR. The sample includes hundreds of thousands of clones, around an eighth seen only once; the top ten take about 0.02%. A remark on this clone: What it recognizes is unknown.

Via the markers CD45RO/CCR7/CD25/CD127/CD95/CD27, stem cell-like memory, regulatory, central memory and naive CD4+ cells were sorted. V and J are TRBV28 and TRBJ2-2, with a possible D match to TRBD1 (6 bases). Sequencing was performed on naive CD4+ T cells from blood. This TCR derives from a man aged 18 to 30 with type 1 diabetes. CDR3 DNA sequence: TGTGCCAGCAGCCCTGACAGGACTACCGGGGAGCTGTTTTTT. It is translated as CASSPDRTTGELFF.